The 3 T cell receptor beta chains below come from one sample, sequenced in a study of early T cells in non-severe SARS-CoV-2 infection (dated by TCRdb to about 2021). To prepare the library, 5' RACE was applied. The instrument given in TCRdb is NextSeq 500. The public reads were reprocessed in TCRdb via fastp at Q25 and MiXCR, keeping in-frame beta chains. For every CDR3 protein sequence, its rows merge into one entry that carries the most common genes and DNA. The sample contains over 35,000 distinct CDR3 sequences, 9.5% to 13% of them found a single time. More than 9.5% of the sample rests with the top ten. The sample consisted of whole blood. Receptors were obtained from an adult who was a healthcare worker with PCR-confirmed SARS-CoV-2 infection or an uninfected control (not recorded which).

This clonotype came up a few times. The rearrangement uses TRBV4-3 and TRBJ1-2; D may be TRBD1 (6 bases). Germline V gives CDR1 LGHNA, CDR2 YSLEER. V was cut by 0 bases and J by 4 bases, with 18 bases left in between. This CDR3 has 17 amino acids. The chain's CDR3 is CASSQDLGAGAFYGYTF. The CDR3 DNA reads TGCGCCAGCAGCCAAGATCTGGGGGCAGGGGCGTTCTATGGCTACACCTTC.

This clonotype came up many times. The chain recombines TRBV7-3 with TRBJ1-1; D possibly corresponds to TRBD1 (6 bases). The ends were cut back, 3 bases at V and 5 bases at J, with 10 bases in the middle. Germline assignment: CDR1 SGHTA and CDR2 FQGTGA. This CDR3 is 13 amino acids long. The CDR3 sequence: CASSFGQSTEAFF. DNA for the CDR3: TGTGCCAGCAGCTTTGGACAGTCGACTGAAGCTTTCTTT.

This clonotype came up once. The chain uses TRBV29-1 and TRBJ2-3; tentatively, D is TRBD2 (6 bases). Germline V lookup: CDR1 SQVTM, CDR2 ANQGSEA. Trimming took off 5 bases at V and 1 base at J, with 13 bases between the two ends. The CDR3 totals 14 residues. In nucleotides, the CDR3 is TGCAGCGTTCGCGGGGTCCTTGGCACAGATACGCAGTATTTT. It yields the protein CSVRGVLGTDTQYF.